The 17 T cell receptor beta chains listed next were all sequenced from one sample in a study of neurological immune-mediated disorders. Time point indicated: longitudinal time-point 3. MiXCR, run by TCRdb on the 5' RACE reads, gives a single entry per CDR3 protein. The table has approximately 58,000 distinct CDR3 sequences, 7% to 10% seen once; the top ten hold roughly 2%. Sequenced material: PBMCs. Receptors originate from a woman aged 40 to 50 in good health.

This clonotype was recorded many times. The chain joins TRBV12-3 or TRBV12-4 to TRBJ1-3; a possible D gene is TRBD1 (5 bases). CDR3 length equals 13 residues. Trimming took 5 bases from V and 1 from J, leaving 6 bases between them. CDR3 in amino acids: CASSTGSGNTIYF. CDR3 bases: TGTGCCAGCAGTACAGGATCTGGAAACACCATATATTTT.

As concerns this clonotype: This may be a read error: a much more frequent sequence differs by one nucleotide. In DNA, the CDR3 is TGCGCCAGCAGCTTGGAGGCCGGGAGAGATACGCGGTATTTT. It specifies CASSLEAGRDTRYF. The rearrangement links TRBV5-1 to TRBJ2-3; D may be TRBD2 (6 bases). CDR1 and CDR2 from the germline V gene are SGHRS and YFSETQ. CDR3 size: 14 residues.

There are many counts of this clonotype. The chain recombines TRBV11-2 with TRBJ2-1, with 7 bases lining up with TRBD2. Germline values: CDR1 SGHAT, CDR2 FQNNGV. V lost 4 bases and J lost 6; bases outside the gene matches: 6. This CDR3 has 14 residues. The CDR3 is CASSSETGGNEQFF. The CDR3 nucleotides read TGTGCCAGCAGCTCAGAGACGGGGGGCAATGAGCAGTTCTTC.

There are many counts of this clonotype. The chain couples TRBV3-1 to TRBJ1-2; D uncertain. V shed 1 base and J shed 2 bases, with 2 bases lying between them. This CDR3 region has 12 residues. The V gene's germline CDR1 is LGHDT and CDR2 YNNKEL (reference sequence). This CDR3 reads CASSQGNYGYTF. As DNA, the CDR3 is TGTGCCAGCAGCCAAGGCAACTATGGCTACACCTTC.

This clonotype was observed at least ten times. The chain couples TRBV5-1 to TRBJ2-5; 7 nucleotides line up with TRBD1. The length of the CDR3 is 15 residues. CDR1 SGHRS and CDR2 YFSETQ come from the germline V gene. J gave up 4 bases and V 2 bases, and 8 bases lay outside the gene matches. The CDR3 region has the DNA TGCGCCAGCAGCTTAGCCCGACAGGGACGAGAGACCCAGTACTTC. Its protein product is CASSLARQGRETQYF.

Many counts were recorded for this clonotype. The V and J genes are TRBV20-1 and TRBJ2-7; 14 bases map to TRBD2. CDR3 size: 14 residues. Germline CDR1 reads DFQATT; CDR2 reads SNEGSKA (reference sequence). J lost 6 bases, V lost 3 bases, and 4 bases had no gene match. The CDR3 sequence is CSARGTSGSLEQYF. In DNA form, the CDR3 reads TGCAGTGCTAGGGGGACTAGCGGGAGTCTCGAGCAGTACTTC.

This clonotype was observed at least ten times. For the CDR3, the DNA is TGCAGTGCTAGAGGGCCAGGGGTCAATGAGCAGTTCTTC. Translating it yields CSARGPGVNEQFF. J is TRBJ2-1 and V is TRBV20-1, with D perhaps matching TRBD1 (6 bases). Per the germline V gene, CDR1 is DFQATT and CDR2 is SNEGSKA (reference sequence). This CDR3 contains 13 residues. The V gene lost 1 base and the J gene lost 6 bases, with 10 bases spanning the gap.

This clonotype has a count of ten or more. The chain joins TRBV5-1 to TRBJ2-6, with D maybe TRBD1 (6 bases). Trimming cost V 3 bases and J 0 bases, with 10 bases left between them. The CDR3 contains 16 residues. Germline V gene lookup returns CDR1 SGHRS and CDR2 YFSETQ. Written as DNA, the CDR3 is TGCGCCAGCAGCTACCAAGGGGGCTCTGGGGCCAACGTCCTGACTTTC. Translation: CASSYQGGSGANVLTF.

This clonotype was seen a few times. J is TRBJ2-1 and V is TRBV7-8, with TRBD1 matching over 7 bases. Trimming cost V 9 bases and J 7 bases; bases outside gene matches: 12. This CDR3 is 14 amino acids long. Germline loops: CDR1 SGHVS, CDR2 FQNEAQ. The CDR3 DNA sequence: TGTGCCAGTCTCCCGACAGGGAAAGATAATGAGCAGTTCTTC. Amino acids: CASLPTGKDNEQFF.

This clonotype was counted ten times or more. This chain uses TRBV5-1 with TRBJ2-5; TRBD2 aligns across 8 bases. There are 14 residues in the CDR3. Germline values: CDR1 SGHRS, CDR2 YFSETQ. The ends lost 3 bases at V and 5 bases at J; junction bases unmatched: 6. The CDR3 is CASSWAGGRETQYF. The CDR3 DNA sequence: TGCGCCAGCAGCTGGGCGGGGGGCCGGGAGACCCAGTACTTC.

This clonotype was counted between two and nine times. This chain links TRBV5-1 with TRBJ2-7, with D perhaps being TRBD1 or TRBD2 (5 bases each). The V end was cut by 1 base, the J end by 2 bases, with 10 bases between. The germline CDR1 and CDR2 sequences are SGHRS and YFSETQ. This CDR3 is 14 amino acids long. The CDR3 DNA is TGCGCCAGCAGCTTGATCGGGGCAACCTACGAGCAGTACTTC. It is translated as CASSLIGATYEQYF.

Many counts were recorded for this clonotype. Compared with germline, one end of the junction differs, possibly owing to a read error. V usage is TRBV6-2 or TRBV6-3 and J usage is TRBJ2-5; TRBD2 agrees at 9 bases. The germline V gene has CDR1 MNHEY and CDR2 SVGEGT. The CDR3 covers 15 residues. The CDR3 reads CASSASGAHQETQYF. The CDR3 coding sequence is TGTGCCAGCAGTGCTAGCGGGGCCCACCAGGAGACCCAGTACTTC.

This clonotype occurred many times. The chain employs TRBV5-6 and TRBJ2-4; D possibly matches TRBD1 or TRBD2 (6 bases each). CDR1 is SGHDT and CDR2 is YYEEEE in the germline V gene. The CDR3 runs to 16 residues. V was shortened by 4 bases and J by 0 bases, with 14 bases between the two germline ends. The CDR3 spells CASSRAGGSAKNIQYF. In DNA form, the CDR3 reads TGTGCCAGCAGCCGGGCCGGGGGCTCAGCCAAAAACATTCAGTACTTC. The entire variable domain, with the rest obtained from reference TRBV5-6 and TRBJ2-4, is as follows: DAGVTQSPTHLIKTRGQQVTLRCSPKSGHDTVSWYQQALGQGPQFIFQYYEEEERQRGNFPDRFSGHQFPNYSSELNVNALLLGDSALYLCASSRAGGSAKNIQYFGAGTRLSVL.

Many counts were recorded for this clonotype. This sequence joins TRBV7-2 and TRBJ2-3, with 13 bases that match TRBD2. The V and J ends lost 5 bases and 4 bases, in that order; junction bases with no gene match: 15. This CDR3 is built from 19 residues. Per the germline V gene, CDR1 is SGHTA and CDR2 is FQGNSA. The CDR3 protein is CASSPPARTSGGLADTQYF. DNA for the CDR3: TGTGCCAGCAGCCCCCCGGCCCGGACTAGCGGGGGCTTGGCAGATACGCAGTATTTT.

The chain links TRBV7-9 to TRBJ2-7; no reliable D call. There are 12 residues in the CDR3. Germline V gives CDR1 SEHNR, CDR2 FQNEAQ (reference sequence). V was pared by 5 bases and J by 5 bases, with 10 bases between. The CDR3 coding sequence is TGTGCCAGCAGCGCCCCCGGCGACGAGCAGTACTTC. The encoded protein is CASSAPGDEQYF.

This clonotype was seen ten or more times. The V call is TRBV29-1, the J call TRBJ1-6; a possible D gene is TRBD1 (6 bases). The V gene lost 5 bases and the J gene lost 7 bases, with 21 bases spanning the gap. This CDR3 spans 16 amino acids. Looked up from germline, CDR1 is SQVTM and CDR2 is ANQGSEA. In DNA, the CDR3 is TGCAGCGTTCTATTCTTCGGGCAGGGGAAAAATTCACCCCTCCACTTT. Its translation: CSVLFFGQGKNSPLHF.

The genes are TRBV6-1 and TRBJ1-1; no definite D call. V gave up 6 bases and J gave up 1 base, with 9 bases separating them. The CDR3 sequence is 13 residues long. CDR1 and CDR2 from the germline V gene are MNHNS and SASEGT. The CDR3 DNA reads as TGTGCCAGCAGGGGGAGGGAGAACACTGAAGCTTTCTTT. It translates to CASRGRENTEAFF.